The present entry profiles one TCR beta chain with its context. Amplification used 60 Vbeta primers and 13 Jbeta primers. Measured with immunoSEQ multiplex PCR; TCRdb has only the in-frame clones, and not every one. Of about 200,000 clones in the sample, approximately 79% were seen once. The data were taken from a study of cytomegalovirus exposure and HLA in healthy donors. Looked up from germline, CDR1 is MNHEY and CDR2 is SVGAGI. The CDR3 is made up of 15 amino acids. V was clipped by 5 bases and J by 2 bases; unmatched bases: 3. The V call is TRBV6-5, the J call TRBJ2-1; 10 bases are shared with TRBD1. This sequence originates from a man between 18 and 35 years old in good health and CMV-seronegative. Sample: PBMCs. DNA for the CDR3: TGTGCCAGCAGTCCTGGGACAGGGGCCTACAATGAGCAGTTCTTC. Translated: CASSPGTGAYNEQFF.